This is a list of T cell receptor beta chains from one sample in a study of T-cell memory formation after mild COVID-19. TCRdb independently ran MiXCR on the 5' RACE reads; one entry per CDR3 protein. The data show fewer than 600,000 distinct CDR3 sequences, less than 25% seen once. Sequenced sample: PBMCs or a T cell subset sorted from them (not recorded which). These receptor sequences come from an adult woman who had mild COVID-19 (a few samples of this study predate the infection). Cell type and time point are not known. Both conserved end residues are part of each CDR3. Each record gives: V gene, clone size, D gene, J gene, CDR3 DNA, CDR3 protein. A D gene is named only where the DNA matches it firmly. Size is omitted from some rows. Given values are once, few, many or a class for expanded clones.

v_call: TRBV14; clone_size: many; d_call: .; j_call: TRBJ2-5; cdr3_nt: TGTGCCAGCAGCCGGCAGGGACAAGAGACCCAGTACTTC; cdr3_aa: CASSRQGQETQYF
v_call: TRBV27; clone_size: few; d_call: TRBD2; j_call: TRBJ2-3; cdr3_nt: TGTGCCAGCAGTTACGGGGAGGGCAGGGCAGATACGCAGTATTTT; cdr3_aa: CASSYGEGRADTQYF
v_call: TRBV28; clone_size: .; d_call: .; j_call: TRBJ2-7; cdr3_nt: TGTGCCAGCAGTGTTGGACGGAACTACGAGCAGTACTTC; cdr3_aa: CASSVGRNYEQYF
v_call: TRBV12-3/TRBV12-4; clone_size: few; d_call: .; j_call: TRBJ1-3; cdr3_nt: TGTGCCAGCAGCTTATCGGGCTCTGGAAACACCATATATTTT; cdr3_aa: CASSLSGSGNTIYF
v_call: TRBV19; clone_size: few; d_call: TRBD2; j_call: TRBJ2-1; cdr3_nt: TGTGCCAGTAGTATACTCTCAGCGGGAGTGGGTAATGAGCAGTTCTTC; cdr3_aa: CASSILSAGVGNEQFF
v_call: TRBV25-1; clone_size: few; d_call: TRBD2; j_call: TRBJ2-2; cdr3_nt: TGTGCCAGCAGACTTAACGCGGGAGGGCCGAACGGGGAGCTGTTTTTT; cdr3_aa: CASRLNAGGPNGELFF
v_call: TRBV7-9; clone_size: few; d_call: TRBD1; j_call: TRBJ2-7; cdr3_nt: TGTGCCAGCAGCTTAGCGCTTGGACAGGTCCCCTACGAGCAGTACTTC; cdr3_aa: CASSLALGQVPYEQYF
v_call: TRBV29-1; clone_size: .; d_call: .; j_call: TRBJ2-5; cdr3_nt: TGCAGCGTGGGATTCTCGCGGACCATACAAGAGACCCAGTACTTC; cdr3_aa: CSVGFSRTIQETQYF
v_call: TRBV4-3; clone_size: .; d_call: TRBD2; j_call: TRBJ2-5; cdr3_nt: TGCGCCAGCAGCCAGGGTATAGCGGGAGGGGAAGAGACCCAGTACTTC; cdr3_aa: CASSQGIAGGEETQYF
v_call: TRBV20-1; clone_size: few; d_call: .; j_call: TRBJ2-3; cdr3_nt: TGCAGTGCTAGAATCCAGCCCTCCACAGATACGCAGTATTTT; cdr3_aa: CSARIQPSTDTQYF
v_call: TRBV15; clone_size: .; d_call: TRBD1; j_call: TRBJ2-2; cdr3_nt: TGTGCCACCAGAGACAGGGGAGGCACCGGGGAGCTGTTTTTT; cdr3_aa: CATRDRGGTGELFF
v_call: TRBV25-1; clone_size: .; d_call: .; j_call: TRBJ2-7; cdr3_nt: TGTGCCAGCAGTGATGGAGAGGAAGAGCAGTACTTC; cdr3_aa: CASSDGEEEQYF
v_call: TRBV14; clone_size: .; d_call: .; j_call: TRBJ1-6; cdr3_nt: TGTGCCAGCAGCCAACCCCCAAAGGGACTCCACTTT; cdr3_aa: CASSQPPKGLHF
v_call: TRBV7-9; clone_size: few; d_call: .; j_call: TRBJ2-1; cdr3_nt: TGTGCCAGCAGCTCCGGACTGACGAGCTCCTACAATGAGCAGTTCTTC; cdr3_aa: CASSSGLTSSYNEQFF
v_call: TRBV2; clone_size: few; d_call: TRBD1; j_call: TRBJ2-1; cdr3_nt: TGTGCCAGCAGTGAGAGGGGGCGGCTACACTCCTACAATGAGCAGTTCTTC; cdr3_aa: CASSERGRLHSYNEQFF
v_call: TRBV7-2; clone_size: many; d_call: .; j_call: TRBJ2-7; cdr3_nt: TGTGCCAGCAGCTTATTCAGCTACGAGCAGTACTTC; cdr3_aa: CASSLFSYEQYF
v_call: TRBV11-2; clone_size: .; d_call: .; j_call: TRBJ1-1; cdr3_nt: TGTGCCAGCAGCTTAGGGTACGGTTACGCTGAAGCTTTCTTT; cdr3_aa: CASSLGYGYAEAFF
v_call: TRBV9; clone_size: .; d_call: .; j_call: TRBJ2-1; cdr3_nt: TGTGCCAGCAGCCCCTCTGAAATCCGGGGAAGGATCTACAATGAGCAGTTCTTC; cdr3_aa: CASSPSEIRGRIYNEQFF
v_call: TRBV4-1; clone_size: many; d_call: TRBD1; j_call: TRBJ2-3; cdr3_nt: TGCGCCAGCAGCCAGGTATTGACCGGGACAGGGCGTACAGATACGCAGTATTTT; cdr3_aa: CASSQVLTGTGRTDTQYF
v_call: TRBV29-1; clone_size: .; d_call: .; j_call: TRBJ2-1; cdr3_nt: TGCAGCGGCAGGGGACTTGGGGTTTCGGATGAGCAGTTCTTC; cdr3_aa: CSGRGLGVSDEQFF
v_call: TRBV4-2; clone_size: .; d_call: TRBD1; j_call: TRBJ1-1; cdr3_nt: TGTGCCAGTGCGACAGGGGCGAACACTGAAGCTTTCTTT; cdr3_aa: CASATGANTEAFF
v_call: TRBV6-5; clone_size: .; d_call: .; j_call: TRBJ1-6; cdr3_nt: TGTGCCAGCAGTTACGAGAGCTCCTATAATTCACCCCTCCACTTT; cdr3_aa: CASSYESSYNSPLHF
v_call: TRBV7-9; clone_size: .; d_call: TRBD1; j_call: TRBJ1-1; cdr3_nt: TGTGCCAGCAGCCCAACAGGGGCGATCAACACTGAAGCTTTCTTT; cdr3_aa: CASSPTGAINTEAFF
v_call: TRBV20-1; clone_size: .; d_call: .; j_call: TRBJ2-7; cdr3_nt: TGCAGTGCTAGAGCAGGGCTAAGCCACGAGCAGTACTTC; cdr3_aa: CSARAGLSHEQYF
v_call: TRBV5-5; clone_size: .; d_call: .; j_call: TRBJ2-3; cdr3_nt: TGTGTCAGCAGCCCCACCGTACTTTCAACAGATACGCAGTATTTT; cdr3_aa: CVSSPTVLSTDTQYF
v_call: TRBV12-3/TRBV12-4; clone_size: few; d_call: .; j_call: TRBJ1-2; cdr3_nt: TGTGCCAGCACCTTTGGCGAAGGCTATGGCTACACCTTC; cdr3_aa: CASTFGEGYGYTF
v_call: TRBV6-5; clone_size: .; d_call: TRBD1; j_call: TRBJ1-5; cdr3_nt: TGTGCCAGCAGCCCCCTCCCCGGGACAGGAAATCAGCCCCAGCATTTT; cdr3_aa: CASSPLPGTGNQPQHF
v_call: TRBV7-9; clone_size: .; d_call: TRBD2; j_call: TRBJ2-1; cdr3_nt: TGTGCCAGCAGCTTAGAGGCTTTTACCAGCGGGGGGTCCTACAATGAGCAGTTCTTC; cdr3_aa: CASSLEAFTSGGSYNEQFF
v_call: TRBV9; clone_size: few; d_call: .; j_call: TRBJ1-6; cdr3_nt: TGTGCCAGCAGCGGGGTGGTGCATAATTCACCCCTCCACTTT; cdr3_aa: CASSGVVHNSPLHF
v_call: TRBV15; clone_size: few; d_call: TRBD1; j_call: TRBJ2-2; cdr3_nt: TGTGCCACCAGCCCCGTTAGGGACAGGGGGGAATCGGGGCACGGGGAGCTGTTTTTT; cdr3_aa: CATSPVRDRGESGHGELFF
v_call: TRBV7-2; clone_size: few; d_call: .; j_call: TRBJ2-7; cdr3_nt: TGTGCCAGCAGCTTGGGTCCAGGTTCCTACGAGCAGTACTTC; cdr3_aa: CASSLGPGSYEQYF
v_call: TRBV4-2; clone_size: few; d_call: .; j_call: TRBJ1-1; cdr3_nt: TGTGCCAGCAGCCAAGAGTCAGGGAGGCCTGAAGCTTTCTTT; cdr3_aa: CASSQESGRPEAFF
v_call: TRBV5-1; clone_size: .; d_call: TRBD2; j_call: TRBJ2-3; cdr3_nt: TGCGCCAGCAGCTATACTAGCGGATACACAGATACGCAGTATTTT; cdr3_aa: CASSYTSGYTDTQYF
v_call: TRBV12-3/TRBV12-4; clone_size: .; d_call: TRBD2; j_call: TRBJ2-4; cdr3_nt: TGTGCCAGCAGGTTTGGGGGGGGAAACATTCAGTACTTC; cdr3_aa: CASRFGGGNIQYF
v_call: TRBV5-1; clone_size: .; d_call: .; j_call: TRBJ2-7; cdr3_nt: TGCGCCAGCAGCTTGGAGGGGGTCAGGTGGGGCGAGCAGTACTTC; cdr3_aa: CASSLEGVRWGEQYF
v_call: TRBV5-1; clone_size: .; d_call: TRBD1; j_call: TRBJ2-2; cdr3_nt: TGCGCCAGCAGCTTCGAGCCAGGGGGGAACACCGGGGAGCTGTTTTTT; cdr3_aa: CASSFEPGGNTGELFF
v_call: TRBV7-9; clone_size: .; d_call: TRBD2; j_call: TRBJ2-7; cdr3_nt: TGTGCCAGCAGCCCACCCTCTTCAGCGGGGTACGAGCAGTACTTC; cdr3_aa: CASSPPSSAGYEQYF
v_call: TRBV19; clone_size: few; d_call: .; j_call: TRBJ1-1; cdr3_nt: TGTGCCAGTAGAATCTCCCTACTGAAGCAAGTGAACACTGAAGCTTTCTTT; cdr3_aa: CASRISLLKQVNTEAFF
v_call: TRBV7-3; clone_size: .; d_call: .; j_call: TRBJ2-2; cdr3_nt: TGTGCCAGCAGCTTAACAGGGGGCACCGGGGAGCTGTTTTTT; cdr3_aa: CASSLTGGTGELFF
v_call: TRBV18; clone_size: few; d_call: .; j_call: TRBJ2-2; cdr3_nt: TGTGCCAGCTCACCACGAGTGGGAGCGAACACCGGGGAGCTGTTTTTT; cdr3_aa: CASSPRVGANTGELFF
v_call: TRBV4-2; clone_size: .; d_call: TRBD2; j_call: TRBJ2-3; cdr3_nt: TGTGCCAGCAGCCCCGCCCACAGGACTAGCGTTACTAGCACAGATACGCAGTATTTT; cdr3_aa: CASSPAHRTSVTSTDTQYF
v_call: TRBV13; clone_size: few; d_call: .; j_call: TRBJ2-7; cdr3_nt: TGTGCCAGCAGCCCGCGACAGGTCGGCCCCATTGCCGAGCAGTACTTC; cdr3_aa: CASSPRQVGPIAEQYF
v_call: TRBV6-2/TRBV6-3; clone_size: few; d_call: .; j_call: TRBJ2-7; cdr3_nt: TGTGCCAGCAGTTACTCGTGGTCGGACGAGCAGTACTTC; cdr3_aa: CASSYSWSDEQYF
v_call: TRBV5-6; clone_size: few; d_call: TRBD1; j_call: TRBJ2-3; cdr3_nt: TGTGCCAGCAGCGCAGCCGGACAGGCCCTCCTGGATACGCAGTATTTT; cdr3_aa: CASSAAGQALLDTQYF
v_call: TRBV4-1; clone_size: few; d_call: .; j_call: TRBJ2-1; cdr3_nt: TGCGCCAGCAGCCAAGATCAGGGGCTGTTTCTAGAGCAGTTCTTC; cdr3_aa: CASSQDQGLFLEQFF
v_call: TRBV7-6; clone_size: few; d_call: TRBD1; j_call: TRBJ2-7; cdr3_nt: TGTGCCAGCAGCTTAGACCCGGGACAGGGACCCTACGAGCAGTACTTC; cdr3_aa: CASSLDPGQGPYEQYF
v_call: TRBV12-3/TRBV12-4; clone_size: few; d_call: TRBD2; j_call: TRBJ2-7; cdr3_nt: TGTGCCAGCAGTTTAGGCGGGAGCCGGGCCTACGAGCAGTACTTC; cdr3_aa: CASSLGGSRAYEQYF
v_call: TRBV12-3/TRBV12-4; clone_size: .; d_call: .; j_call: TRBJ1-2; cdr3_nt: TGTGCCAGCAGTTTAAGGGGGACTCCTAACTATGGCTACACCTTC; cdr3_aa: CASSLRGTPNYGYTF
v_call: TRBV7-9; clone_size: few; d_call: .; j_call: TRBJ1-1; cdr3_nt: TGTGCCAGCAGCATCGGACGGGGGAACACTGAAGCTTTCTTT; cdr3_aa: CASSIGRGNTEAFF
v_call: TRBV19; clone_size: few; d_call: TRBD2; j_call: TRBJ2-2; cdr3_nt: TGTGCCACCTCGGGACTAGCGGGAGGGACCGGGGAGCTGTTTTTT; cdr3_aa: CATSGLAGGTGELFF
v_call: TRBV6-5; clone_size: .; d_call: .; j_call: TRBJ1-5; cdr3_nt: TGTGCCAGCGCAGAGGGGCGCTTATCTCAGCCCCAGCATTTT; cdr3_aa: CASAEGRLSQPQHF
v_call: TRBV19; clone_size: few; d_call: .; j_call: TRBJ2-1; cdr3_nt: TGTGCCAGTAGTATAACGCGGGCCGAGCAGTTCTTC; cdr3_aa: CASSITRAEQFF
v_call: TRBV6-1; clone_size: few; d_call: .; j_call: TRBJ1-1; cdr3_nt: TGTGCCAGCAGTGCGGACAGCGAGGAGGCTGAAGCTTTCTTT; cdr3_aa: CASSADSEEAEAFF
v_call: TRBV20-1; clone_size: few; d_call: .; j_call: TRBJ1-1; cdr3_nt: TGCAGTGCTAGACAAGGATACGGGCCAGAGTGGGCTGAAGCTTTCTTT; cdr3_aa: CSARQGYGPEWAEAFF
v_call: TRBV4-1; clone_size: few; d_call: .; j_call: TRBJ1-2; cdr3_nt: TGCGCCAGCAGCCAACCCTCAGTGGGGCGAGGGTATTCTGGCTACACCTTC; cdr3_aa: CASSQPSVGRGYSGYTF
v_call: TRBV15; clone_size: few; d_call: TRBD2; j_call: TRBJ2-2; cdr3_nt: TGTGCCACCAGCAGAGATCGGGGGGCCGGGGAGCTGTTTTTT; cdr3_aa: CATSRDRGAGELFF
v_call: TRBV30; clone_size: .; d_call: .; j_call: TRBJ2-7; cdr3_nt: TGTGCCTGGAGTGTACGGGGCGGGGATCGGTACGAGCAGTACTTC; cdr3_aa: CAWSVRGGDRYEQYF
v_call: TRBV12-3/TRBV12-4; clone_size: few; d_call: TRBD2; j_call: TRBJ2-2; cdr3_nt: TGTGCCAGCATCGAGCGGGAGGGCCCTCAGGAGCTGTTTTTT; cdr3_aa: CASIEREGPQELFF